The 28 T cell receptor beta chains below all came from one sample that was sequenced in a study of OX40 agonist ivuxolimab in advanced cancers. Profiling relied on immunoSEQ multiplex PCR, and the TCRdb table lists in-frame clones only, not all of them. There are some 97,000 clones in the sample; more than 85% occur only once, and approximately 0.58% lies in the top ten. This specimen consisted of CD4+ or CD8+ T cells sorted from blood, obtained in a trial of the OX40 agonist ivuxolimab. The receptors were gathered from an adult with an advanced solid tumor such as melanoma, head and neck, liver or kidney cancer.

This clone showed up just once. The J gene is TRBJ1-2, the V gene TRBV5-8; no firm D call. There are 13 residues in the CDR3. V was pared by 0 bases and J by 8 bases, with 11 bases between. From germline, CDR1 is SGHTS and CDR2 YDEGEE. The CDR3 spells CASSLVVSEGYTF. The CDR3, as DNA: TGTGCCAGCAGCTTGGTAGTGTCCGAGGGCTACACCTTC.

The CDR3 loop is CASSGGQGSYGYTF. The DNA for the CDR3 is TGTGCCAGCAGTGGTGGACAGGGGTCGTATGGCTACACCTTC. V and J are TRBV28 and TRBJ1-2, with 9 bases aligning to TRBD1. With V trimmed by 5 bases and J by 5 bases, 6 bases remained unmatched. CDR1 is MDHEN and CDR2 is SYDVKM in the germline V gene. The CDR3 covers 14 residues.

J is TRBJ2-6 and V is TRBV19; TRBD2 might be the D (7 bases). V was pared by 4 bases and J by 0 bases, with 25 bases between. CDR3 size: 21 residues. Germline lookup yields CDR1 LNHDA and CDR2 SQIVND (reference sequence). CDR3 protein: CASSRWEGGIKFLSGANVLTF. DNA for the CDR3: TGTGCCAGTAGTAGATGGGAGGGGGGAATTAAATTCCTCTCTGGGGCCAACGTCCTGACTTTC.

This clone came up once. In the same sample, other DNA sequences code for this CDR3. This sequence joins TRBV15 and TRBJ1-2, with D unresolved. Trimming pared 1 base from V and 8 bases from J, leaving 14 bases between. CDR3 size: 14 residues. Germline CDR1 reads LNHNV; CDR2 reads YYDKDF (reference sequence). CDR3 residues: CATSRVRAVHGYTF. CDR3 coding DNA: TGTGCCACCAGCAGAGTCCGGGCAGTCCACGGCTACACCTTC.

Written as DNA, the CDR3 is TGCGCCAGCAGCTCCGGACGGGACTCTGGGGCCAACGTCCTGACTTTC. Translated: CASSSGRDSGANVLTF. The J gene is TRBJ2-6, the V gene TRBV5-1; possible D gene TRBD2, 5 bases. The CDR3 has 16 amino acids. Deletions cut 3 bases from V and 0 bases from J, with 10 bases between. The V gene's germline CDR1 is SGHRS and CDR2 YFSETQ.

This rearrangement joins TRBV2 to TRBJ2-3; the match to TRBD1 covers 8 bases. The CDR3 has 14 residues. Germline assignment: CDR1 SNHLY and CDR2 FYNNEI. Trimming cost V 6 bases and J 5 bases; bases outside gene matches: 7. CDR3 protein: CASRVTGVGDTQYF. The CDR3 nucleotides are TGTGCCAGCAGGGTGACAGGGGTAGGAGATACGCAGTATTTT.

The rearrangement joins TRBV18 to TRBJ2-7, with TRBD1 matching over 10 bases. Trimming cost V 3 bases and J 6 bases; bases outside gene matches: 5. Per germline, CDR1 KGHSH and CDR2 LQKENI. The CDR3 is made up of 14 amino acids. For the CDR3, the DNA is TGTGCCAGCTCACCGACAGGGGGCGCGGCCGAGCAGTACTTC. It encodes CASSPTGGAAEQYF.

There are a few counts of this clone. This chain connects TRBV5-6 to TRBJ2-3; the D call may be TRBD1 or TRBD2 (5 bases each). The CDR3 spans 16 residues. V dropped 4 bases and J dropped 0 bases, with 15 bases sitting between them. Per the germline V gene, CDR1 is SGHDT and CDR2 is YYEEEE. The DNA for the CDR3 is TGTGCCAGCAGCAGGCCGGGGCTTGGGAGCACAGATACGCAGTATTTT. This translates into CASSRPGLGSTDTQYF.

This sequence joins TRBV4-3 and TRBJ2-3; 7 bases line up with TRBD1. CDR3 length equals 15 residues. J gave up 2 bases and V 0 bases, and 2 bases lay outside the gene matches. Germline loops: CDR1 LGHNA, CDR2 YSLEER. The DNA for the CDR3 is TGCGCCAGCAGCCAAGAGACAGGGATCACAGATACGCAGTATTTT. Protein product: CASSQETGITDTQYF.

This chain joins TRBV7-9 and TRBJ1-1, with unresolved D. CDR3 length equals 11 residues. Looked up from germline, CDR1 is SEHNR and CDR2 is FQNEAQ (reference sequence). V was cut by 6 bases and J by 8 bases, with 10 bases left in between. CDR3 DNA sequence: TGTGCCAGCAGAGTTCTCGGCGAAGCTTTCTTT. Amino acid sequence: CASRVLGEAFF.

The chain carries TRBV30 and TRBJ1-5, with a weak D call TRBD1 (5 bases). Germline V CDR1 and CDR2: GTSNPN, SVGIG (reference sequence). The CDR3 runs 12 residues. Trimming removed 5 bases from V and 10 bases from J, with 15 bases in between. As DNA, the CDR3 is TGTGCCTGGGGCGGGGGTATAGGTCCCCAGCATTTT. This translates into CAWGGGIGPQHF. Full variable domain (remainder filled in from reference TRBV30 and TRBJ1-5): SQTIHQWPATLVQPVGSPLSLECTVEGTSNPNLYWYRQAAGRGLQLLFYSVGIGQISSEVPQNLSASRPQDRQFILSSKKLLLSDSGFYLCAWGGGIGPQHFGDGTRLSIL.

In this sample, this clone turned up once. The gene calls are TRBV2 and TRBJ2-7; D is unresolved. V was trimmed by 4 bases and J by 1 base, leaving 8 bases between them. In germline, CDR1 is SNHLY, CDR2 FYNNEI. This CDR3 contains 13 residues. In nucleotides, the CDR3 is TGTGCCAGCAGTGTGTACGGGTCCTACGAGCAGTACTTC. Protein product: CASSVYGSYEQYF.

The CDR3 is CAARGAGGPCNQPQHF. CDR3 DNA sequence: TGTGCCGCGCGGGGTGCGGGAGGGCCTTGCAATCAGCCCCAGCATTTT. The rearrangement uses TRBV7-3 and TRBJ1-5; unclear D gene. Germline V CDR1 and CDR2: SGHTA, FQGTGA. The CDR3 loop spans 16 amino acids. V was clipped by 11 bases and J by 2 bases, with 22 bases between them.

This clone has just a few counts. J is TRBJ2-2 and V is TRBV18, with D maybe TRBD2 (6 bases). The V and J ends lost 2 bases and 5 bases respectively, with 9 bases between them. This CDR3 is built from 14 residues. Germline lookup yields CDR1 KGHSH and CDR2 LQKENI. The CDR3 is CASSPGRGTGELFF. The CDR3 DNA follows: TGTGCCAGCTCACCAGGGCGGGGAACCGGGGAGCTGTTTTTT.

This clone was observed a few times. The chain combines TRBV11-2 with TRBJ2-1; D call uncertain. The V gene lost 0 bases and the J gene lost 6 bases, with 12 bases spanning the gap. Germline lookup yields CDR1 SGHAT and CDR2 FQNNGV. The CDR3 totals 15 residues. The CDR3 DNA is TGTGCCAGCAGCTTAGACGTATTTGGCTTCAATGAGCAGTTCTTC. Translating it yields CASSLDVFGFNEQFF. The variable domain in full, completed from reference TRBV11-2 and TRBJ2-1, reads EAGVAQSPRYKIIEKRQSVAFWCNPISGHATLYWYQQILGQGPKLLIQFQNNGVVDDSQLPKDRFSAERLKGVDSTLKIQPAKLEDSAVYLCASSLDVFGFNEQFFGPGTRLTVL.

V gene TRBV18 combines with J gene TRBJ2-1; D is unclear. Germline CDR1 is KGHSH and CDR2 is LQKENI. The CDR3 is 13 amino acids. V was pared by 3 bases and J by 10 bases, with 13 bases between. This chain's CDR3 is CASSPARYEEQFF. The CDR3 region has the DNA TGTGCCAGCTCACCCGCTAGGTACGAAGAGCAGTTCTTC.

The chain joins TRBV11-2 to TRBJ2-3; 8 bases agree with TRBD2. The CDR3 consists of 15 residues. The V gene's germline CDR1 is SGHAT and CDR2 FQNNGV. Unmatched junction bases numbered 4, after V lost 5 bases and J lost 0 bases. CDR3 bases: TGTGCCAGCAGCCTGTTAGCGGGGAGCACAGATACGCAGTATTTT. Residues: CASSLLAGSTDTQYF. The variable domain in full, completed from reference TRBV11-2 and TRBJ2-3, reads EAGVAQSPRYKIIEKRQSVAFWCNPISGHATLYWYQQILGQGPKLLIQFQNNGVVDDSQLPKDRFSAERLKGVDSTLKIQPAKLEDSAVYLCASSLLAGSTDTQYFGPGTRLTVL.

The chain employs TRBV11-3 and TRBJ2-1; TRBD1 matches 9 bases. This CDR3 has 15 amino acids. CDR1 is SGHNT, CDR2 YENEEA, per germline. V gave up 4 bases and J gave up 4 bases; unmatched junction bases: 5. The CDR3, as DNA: TGTGCCAGCAGCTCCCCGGGACAGGGATACAATGAGCAGTTCTTC. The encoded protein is CASSSPGQGYNEQFF.

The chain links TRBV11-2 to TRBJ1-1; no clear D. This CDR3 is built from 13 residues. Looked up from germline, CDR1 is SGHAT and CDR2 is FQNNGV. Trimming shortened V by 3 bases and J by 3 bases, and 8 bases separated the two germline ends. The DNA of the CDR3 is TGTGCCAGCAGCTTCGCTATGGACACTGAAGCTTTCTTT. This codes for CASSFAMDTEAFF.

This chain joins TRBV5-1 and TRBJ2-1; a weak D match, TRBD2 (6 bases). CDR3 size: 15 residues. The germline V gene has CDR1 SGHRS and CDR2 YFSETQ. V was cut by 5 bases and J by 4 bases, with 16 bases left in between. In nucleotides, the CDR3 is TGCGCCAGCAGGGGTTGGGGACGGGAGTACAATGAGCAGTTCTTC. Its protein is CASRGWGREYNEQFF.

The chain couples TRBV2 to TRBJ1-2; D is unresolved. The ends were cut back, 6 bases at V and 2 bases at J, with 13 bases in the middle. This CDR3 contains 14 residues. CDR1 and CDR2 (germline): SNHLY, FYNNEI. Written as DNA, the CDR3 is TGTGCCAGCAGACCCAGAATTCAGAACTATGGCTACACCTTC. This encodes CASRPRIQNYGYTF.

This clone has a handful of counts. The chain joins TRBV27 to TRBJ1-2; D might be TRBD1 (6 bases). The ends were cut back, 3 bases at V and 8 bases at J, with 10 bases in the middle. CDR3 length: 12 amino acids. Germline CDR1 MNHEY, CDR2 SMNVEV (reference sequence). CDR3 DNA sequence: TGTGCCAGCAGTTTCAGCGGGGGCGGCTACACCTTC. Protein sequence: CASSFSGGGYTF.

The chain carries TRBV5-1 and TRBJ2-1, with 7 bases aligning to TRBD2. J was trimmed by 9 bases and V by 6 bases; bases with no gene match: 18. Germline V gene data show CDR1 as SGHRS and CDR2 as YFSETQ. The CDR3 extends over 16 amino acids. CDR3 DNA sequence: TGCGCCAGCACCCTTCTGGGGCTAGCGGCTGGGGGTGAGCAGTTCTTC. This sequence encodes CASTLLGLAAGGEQFF.

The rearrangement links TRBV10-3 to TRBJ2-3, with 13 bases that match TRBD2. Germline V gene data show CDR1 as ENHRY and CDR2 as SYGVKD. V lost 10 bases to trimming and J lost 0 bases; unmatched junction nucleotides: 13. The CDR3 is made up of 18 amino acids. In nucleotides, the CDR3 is TGTGCCACGCGGCAACTGGGACTAGCGGGGATTAGCACAGATACGCAGTATTTT. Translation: CATRQLGLAGISTDTQYF.

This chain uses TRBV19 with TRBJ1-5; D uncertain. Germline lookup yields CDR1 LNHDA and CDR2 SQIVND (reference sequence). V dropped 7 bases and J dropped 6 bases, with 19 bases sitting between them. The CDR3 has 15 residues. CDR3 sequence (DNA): TGTGCCAGTACCCAGAAAAAGGGTATAAGTCAGCCCCAGCATTTT. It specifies CASTQKKGISQPQHF.

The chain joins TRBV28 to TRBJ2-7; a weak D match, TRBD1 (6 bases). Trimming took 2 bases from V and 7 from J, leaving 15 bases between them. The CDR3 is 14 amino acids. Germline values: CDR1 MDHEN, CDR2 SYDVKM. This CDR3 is CASSLGLLRGEQYF. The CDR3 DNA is TGTGCCAGCAGTTTAGGACTCCTAAGGGGGGAGCAGTACTTC.

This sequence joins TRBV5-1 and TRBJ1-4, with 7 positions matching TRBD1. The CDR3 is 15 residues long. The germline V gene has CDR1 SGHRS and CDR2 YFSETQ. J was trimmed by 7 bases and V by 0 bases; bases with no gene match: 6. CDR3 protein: CASSLAGTASEKLFF. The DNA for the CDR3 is TGCGCCAGCAGCTTGGCGGGGACAGCTTCTGAAAAACTGTTTTTT.

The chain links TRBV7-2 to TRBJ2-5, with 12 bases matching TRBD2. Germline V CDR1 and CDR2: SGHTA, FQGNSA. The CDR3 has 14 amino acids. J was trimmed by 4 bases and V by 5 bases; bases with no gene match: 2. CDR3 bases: TGTGCCAGCAGCCCTAGCGGGAGGGGAGAGACCCAGTACTTC. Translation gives CASSPSGRGETQYF.